The clone carrying this TCR beta chain has at least ten counts. Its antigen is unknown. This entry belongs to a study of regulatory T cells in long-lasting Graves disease. Study results and limitations: Results may be inaccurate due to the small sample size.

V was pared by 2 bases and J by 7 bases, with 14 bases between. This CDR3 has 14 amino acids. Germline-derived CDR1 and CDR2 are MNHEY and SVGAGI. The time point denotes: persistent/refractory GD, antithyroid drugs over 5 years with positive TRAb. PBMC RNA served as the TCR library source. Libraries of TCR beta came from iRepertoire HTBI primers plus Arm-PCR of CDR3 regions. TCRdb called the multiplex PCR reads again in MiXCR, with one record for every CDR3 protein. The profile shows 300,000 or so distinct CDR3 sequences, 15% to 20% of them singletons. The chain has TRBV6-5 and TRBJ2-5, with a possible D match to TRBD2 (5 bases). Sequences were derived from peripheral blood mononuclear cells (PBMCs), sampled when the disease was refractory, from a patient treated with antithyroid drugs. This TCR derives from a female donor with Graves disease. Written as DNA, the CDR3 is TGTGCCAGCAGTTACCGGTCCGGACTCTCGACCCAGTACTTC. Protein sequence: CASSYRSGLSTQYF.